This TCR beta chain was observed in a study of OX40 agonist ivuxolimab in advanced cancers. Generated by immunoSEQ multiplex PCR, the TCRdb table keeps only in-frame clones and is missing some. The profile shows 30,000 or so clones, roughly 80% of them singletons. Study results and caveats: Low normalized T-cell clonal expansion also characterized some of the nonresponders.

V was trimmed by 4 bases and J by 0 bases, leaving 12 bases between them. Per the germline V gene, CDR1 is MNHNS and CDR2 is SASEGT. The CDR3 is 15 amino acids. Worth noting for this clone: The antigen is not known.

Specimen: CD4+ or CD8+ T cells sorted from blood, collected in a trial of the OX40 agonist ivuxolimab. The chain uses TRBV6-1 and TRBJ2-5; no clear D. This sequence was found in an adult with an advanced solid tumor such as melanoma, head and neck, liver or kidney cancer. The CDR3 nucleotides read TGTGCCAGCAGTGGGGTCCCCGGGCACCAAGAGACCCAGTACTTC. Amino acids: CASSGVPGHQETQYF.